The TCR beta chain under discussion was sequenced for a study of T cells after yellow fever vaccination. Of note for this clonotype: What it recognizes is unknown.

TCRdb re-analysed the 5' RACE reads in MiXCR, keeping a single row per CDR3 protein. Of about 400,000 distinct CDR3 sequences listed, under 7.5% are singletons. Study-wide results and limits: Once the booster was given, most primary-vaccination clones reappeared, at approximately 97% for CD4 and over 75% for CD8.

This specimen consisted of PBMCs, obtained 5 days after the yellow fever booster vaccination. The TCR comes from a young man who received the YFV17D yellow fever vaccine.

The CDR3 sequence is CATSSHGGMNYGYTF. The CDR3 bases are TGTGCCACCAGCTCCCACGGGGGTATGAACTATGGCTACACCTTC. J is TRBJ1-2 and V is TRBV15, with a tentative D call TRBD1 (5 bases). With 5 bases removed from V and 2 bases from J, the gap between germline ends came to 15 bases. Germline V gives CDR1 LNHNV, CDR2 YYDKDF (reference sequence). The CDR3 spans 15 residues.